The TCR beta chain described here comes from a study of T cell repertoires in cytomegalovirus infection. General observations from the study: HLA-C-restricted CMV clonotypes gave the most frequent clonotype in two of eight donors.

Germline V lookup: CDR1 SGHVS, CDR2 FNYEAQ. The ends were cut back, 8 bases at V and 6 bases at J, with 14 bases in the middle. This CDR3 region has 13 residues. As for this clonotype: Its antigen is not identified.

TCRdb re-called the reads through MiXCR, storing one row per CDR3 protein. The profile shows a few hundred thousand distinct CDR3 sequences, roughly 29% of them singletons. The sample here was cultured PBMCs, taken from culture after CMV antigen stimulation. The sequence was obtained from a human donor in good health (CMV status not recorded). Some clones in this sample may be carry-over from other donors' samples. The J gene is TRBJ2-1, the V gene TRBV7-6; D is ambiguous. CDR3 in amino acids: CASPKGRLNEQFF. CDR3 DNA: TGTGCCAGCCCGAAGGGCCGGCTCAATGAGCAGTTCTTC.